The T cell receptor beta chain under discussion was sequenced for a study of radiotherapy plus CTLA-4 blockade in lung cancer. The CDR3 consists of 15 residues. V was cut by 1 base and J by 7 bases, with 14 bases left in between. CDR1 is MGHRA, CDR2 YSYEKL, per germline. Data came from immunoSEQ multiplex PCR; TCRdb stores just in-frame clones and leaves some out. The sample carries 65,000 to 85,000 clones, 74% recorded once. The sample in question was peripheral blood, obtained from a patient treated with radiotherapy plus ipilimumab. The TCR comes from a human donor with non-small cell lung cancer whose response to radiotherapy plus ipilimumab could not be evaluated. This chain joins TRBV4-1 and TRBJ1-5, with a tentative D call TRBD1 (6 bases). The DNA for the CDR3 is TGCGCCAGCAGCCAAGTAGGGGGATCCGAGCAGCCCCAGCATTTT. Protein product: CASSQVGGSEQPQHF.